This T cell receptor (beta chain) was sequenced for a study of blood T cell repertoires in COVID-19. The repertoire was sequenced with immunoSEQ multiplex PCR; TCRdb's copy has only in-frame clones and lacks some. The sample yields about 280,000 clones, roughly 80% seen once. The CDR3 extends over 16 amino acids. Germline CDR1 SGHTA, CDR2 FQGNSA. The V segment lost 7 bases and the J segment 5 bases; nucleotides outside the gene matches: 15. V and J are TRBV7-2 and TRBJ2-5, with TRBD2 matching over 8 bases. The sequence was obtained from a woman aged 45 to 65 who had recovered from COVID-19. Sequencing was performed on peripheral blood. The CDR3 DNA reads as TGTGCCAGCACCCGGGTGGTTAGCGGGGTCCTCGAGACCCAGTACTTC. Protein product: CASTRVVSGVLETQYF. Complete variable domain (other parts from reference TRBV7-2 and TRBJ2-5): GAGVSQSPSNKVTEKGKDVELRCDPISGHTALYWYRQSLGQGLEFLIYFQGNSAPDKSGLPSDRFSAERTGGSVSTLTIQRTQQEDSAVYLCASTRVVSGVLETQYFGPGTRLLVL.